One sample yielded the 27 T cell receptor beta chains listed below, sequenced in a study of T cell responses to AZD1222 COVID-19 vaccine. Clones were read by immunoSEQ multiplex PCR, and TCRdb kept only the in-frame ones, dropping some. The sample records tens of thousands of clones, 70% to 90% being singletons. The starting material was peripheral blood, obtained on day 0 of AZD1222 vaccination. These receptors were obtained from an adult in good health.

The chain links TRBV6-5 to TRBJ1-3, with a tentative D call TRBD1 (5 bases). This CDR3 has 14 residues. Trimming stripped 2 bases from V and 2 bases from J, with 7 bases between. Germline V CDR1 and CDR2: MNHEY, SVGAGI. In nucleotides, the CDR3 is TGTGCCAGCAGTTACGGCAGGGCTGGAAACACCATATATTTT. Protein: CASSYGRAGNTIYF.

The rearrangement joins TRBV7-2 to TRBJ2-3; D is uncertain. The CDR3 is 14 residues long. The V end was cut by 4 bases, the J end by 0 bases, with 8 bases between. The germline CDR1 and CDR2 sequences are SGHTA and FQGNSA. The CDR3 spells CASSSILSTDTQYF. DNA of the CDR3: TGTGCCAGCAGCTCTATCCTTAGCACAGATACGCAGTATTTT.

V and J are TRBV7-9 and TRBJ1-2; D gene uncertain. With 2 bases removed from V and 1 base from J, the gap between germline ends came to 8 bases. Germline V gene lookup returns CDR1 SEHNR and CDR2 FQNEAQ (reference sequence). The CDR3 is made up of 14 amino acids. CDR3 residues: CASSLQEFNYGYTF. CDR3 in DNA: TGTGCCAGCAGCTTACAGGAATTTAACTATGGCTACACCTTC.

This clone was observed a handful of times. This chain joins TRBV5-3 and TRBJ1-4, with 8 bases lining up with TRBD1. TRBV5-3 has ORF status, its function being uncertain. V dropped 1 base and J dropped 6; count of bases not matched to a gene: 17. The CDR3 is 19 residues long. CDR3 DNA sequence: TGTGCCAGAAGCTTGAGGCATCGGACAGGGTGTAGAAAGGATGAAAAACTGTTTTTT. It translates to CARSLRHRTGCRKDEKLFF.

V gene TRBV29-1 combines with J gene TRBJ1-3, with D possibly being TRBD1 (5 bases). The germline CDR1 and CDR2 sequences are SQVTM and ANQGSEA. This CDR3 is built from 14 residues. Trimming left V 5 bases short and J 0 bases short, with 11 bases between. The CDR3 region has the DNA TGCAGCGTTAACCGGGACCACTCTGGAAACACCATATATTTT. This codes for CSVNRDHSGNTIYF.

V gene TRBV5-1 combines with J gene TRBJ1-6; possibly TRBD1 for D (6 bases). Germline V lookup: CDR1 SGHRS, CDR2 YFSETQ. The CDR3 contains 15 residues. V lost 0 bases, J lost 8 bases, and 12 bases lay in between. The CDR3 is CASSLAAQGDSPLHF. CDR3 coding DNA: TGCGCCAGCAGCTTGGCCGCACAGGGTGATTCACCCCTCCACTTT. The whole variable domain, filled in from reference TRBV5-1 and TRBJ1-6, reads KAGVTQTPRYLIKTRGQQVTLSCSPISGHRSVSWYQQTPGQGLQFLFEYFSETQRNKGNFPGRFSGRQFSNSRSEMNVSTLELGDSALYLCASSLAAQGDSPLHFGNGTRLTVT.

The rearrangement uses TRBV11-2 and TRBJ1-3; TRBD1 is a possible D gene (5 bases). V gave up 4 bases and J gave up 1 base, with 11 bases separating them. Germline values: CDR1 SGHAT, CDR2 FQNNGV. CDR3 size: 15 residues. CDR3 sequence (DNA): TGTGCCAGCAGCTCCCAGGGAGGGTCTGGAAACACCATATATTTT. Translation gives CASSSQGGSGNTIYF.

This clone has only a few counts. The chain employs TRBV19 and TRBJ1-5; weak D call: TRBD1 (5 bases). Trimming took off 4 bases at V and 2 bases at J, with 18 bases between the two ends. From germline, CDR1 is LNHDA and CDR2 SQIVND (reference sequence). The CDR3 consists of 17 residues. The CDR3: CASSTAGGWVGNQPQHF. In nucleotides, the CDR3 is TGTGCCAGTAGTACTGCCGGGGGGTGGGTCGGCAATCAGCCCCAGCATTTT.

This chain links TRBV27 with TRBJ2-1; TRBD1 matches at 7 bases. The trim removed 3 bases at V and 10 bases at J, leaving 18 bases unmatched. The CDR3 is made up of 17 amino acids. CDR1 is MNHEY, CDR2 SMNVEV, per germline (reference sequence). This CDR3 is CASSFFAGRGREREQFF. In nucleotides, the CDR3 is TGTGCCAGCAGTTTTTTCGCCGGTAGGGGGCGCGAACGCGAGCAGTTCTTC.

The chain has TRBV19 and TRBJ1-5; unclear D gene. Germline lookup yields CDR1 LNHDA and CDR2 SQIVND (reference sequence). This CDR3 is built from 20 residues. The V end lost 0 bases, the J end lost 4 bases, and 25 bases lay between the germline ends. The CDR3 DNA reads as TGTGCCAGTAGTATAGATGGTAGAAGGAGACACCTCGGAGGAAATCAGCCCCAGCATTTT. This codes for CASSIDGRRRHLGGNQPQHF.

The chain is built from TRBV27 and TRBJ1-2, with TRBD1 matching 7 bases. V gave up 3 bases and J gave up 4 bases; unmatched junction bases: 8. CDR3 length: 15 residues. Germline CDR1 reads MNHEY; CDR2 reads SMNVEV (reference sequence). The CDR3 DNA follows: TGTGCCAGCAGTTTTAAGGGCAGGGGGACCTATGGCTACACCTTC. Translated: CASSFKGRGTYGYTF.

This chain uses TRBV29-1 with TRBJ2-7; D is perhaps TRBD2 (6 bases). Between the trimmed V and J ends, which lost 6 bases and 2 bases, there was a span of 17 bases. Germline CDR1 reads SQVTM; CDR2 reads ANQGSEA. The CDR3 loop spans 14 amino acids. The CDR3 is CSVGGKLNTYEQYF. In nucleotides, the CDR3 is TGCAGCGTGGGGGGTAAACTAAACACCTACGAGCAGTACTTC.

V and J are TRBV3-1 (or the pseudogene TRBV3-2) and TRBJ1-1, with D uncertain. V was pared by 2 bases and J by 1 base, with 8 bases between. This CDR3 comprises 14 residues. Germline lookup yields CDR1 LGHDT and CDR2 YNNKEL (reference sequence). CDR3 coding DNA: TGTGCCAGCAGCCAACGTGATGGGAACACTGAAGCTTTCTTT. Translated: CASSQRDGNTEAFF.

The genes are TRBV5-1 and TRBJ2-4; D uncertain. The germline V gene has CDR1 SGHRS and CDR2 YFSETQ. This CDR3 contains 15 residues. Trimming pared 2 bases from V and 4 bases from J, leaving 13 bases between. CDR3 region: CASSLTPPAKNIQYF. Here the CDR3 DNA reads TGCGCCAGCAGCTTAACGCCACCGGCAAAAAACATTCAGTACTTC.

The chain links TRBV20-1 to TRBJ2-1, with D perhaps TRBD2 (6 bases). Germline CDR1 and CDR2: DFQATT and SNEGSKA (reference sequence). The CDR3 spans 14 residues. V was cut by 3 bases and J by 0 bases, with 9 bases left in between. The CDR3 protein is CSASLTSSYNEQFF. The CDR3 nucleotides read TGCAGTGCTAGTTTGACTAGCTCCTACAATGAGCAGTTCTTC.

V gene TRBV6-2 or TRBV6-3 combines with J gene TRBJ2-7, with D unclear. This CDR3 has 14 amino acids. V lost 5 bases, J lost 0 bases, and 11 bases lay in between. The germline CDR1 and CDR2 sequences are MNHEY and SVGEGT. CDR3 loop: CASSKKISSYEQYF. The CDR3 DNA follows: TGTGCCAGCAGTAAGAAGATTAGCTCCTACGAGCAGTACTTC.

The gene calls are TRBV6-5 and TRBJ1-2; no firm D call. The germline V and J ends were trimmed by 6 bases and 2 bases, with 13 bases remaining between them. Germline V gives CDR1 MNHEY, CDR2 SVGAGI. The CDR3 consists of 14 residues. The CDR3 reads CASRGVGSNYGYTF. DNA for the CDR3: TGTGCCAGCAGGGGTGTGGGGTCCAACTATGGCTACACCTTC.

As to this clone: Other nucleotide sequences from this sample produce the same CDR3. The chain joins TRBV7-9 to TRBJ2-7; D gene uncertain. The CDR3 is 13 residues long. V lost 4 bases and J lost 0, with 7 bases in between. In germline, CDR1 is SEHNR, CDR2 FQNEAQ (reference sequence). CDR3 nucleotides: TGTGCCAGCAGCTCTAGTGTCTCCTACGAGCAGTACTTC. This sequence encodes CASSSSVSYEQYF.

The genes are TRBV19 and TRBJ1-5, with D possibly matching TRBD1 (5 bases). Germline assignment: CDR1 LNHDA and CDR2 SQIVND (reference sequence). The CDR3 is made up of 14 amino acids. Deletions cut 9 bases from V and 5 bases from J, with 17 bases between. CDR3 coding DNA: TGTGCCAGCTGGGCGGCAGGGAGGGATCAGCCCCAGCATTTT. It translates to CASWAAGRDQPQHF.

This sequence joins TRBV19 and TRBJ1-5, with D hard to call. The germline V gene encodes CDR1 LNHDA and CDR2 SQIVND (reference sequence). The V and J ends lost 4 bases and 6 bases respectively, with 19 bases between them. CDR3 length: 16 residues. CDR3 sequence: CASSNIGKGYVQPQHF. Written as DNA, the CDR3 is TGTGCCAGTAGTAACATAGGGAAAGGGTACGTTCAGCCCCAGCATTTT.

CDR3 residues: CASSADRQGSNGYTF. CDR3 nucleotides: TGTGCCAGCAGCGCGGACCGACAGGGAAGTAATGGCTACACCTTC. V usage is TRBV3-1 (or the pseudogene TRBV3-2) and J usage is TRBJ1-2; 7 positions agree with TRBD1. This CDR3 spans 15 amino acids. Germline V lookup: CDR1 LGHDT, CDR2 YNNKEL (reference sequence). V was pared by 5 bases and J by 6 bases, with 12 bases of the junction left unmatched.

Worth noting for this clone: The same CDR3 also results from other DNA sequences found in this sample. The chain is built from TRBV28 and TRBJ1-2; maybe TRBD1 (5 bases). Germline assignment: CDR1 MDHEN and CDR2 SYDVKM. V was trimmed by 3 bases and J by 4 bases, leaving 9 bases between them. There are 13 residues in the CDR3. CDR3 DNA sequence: TGTGCCAGCAGTTTTGGCAGGGCCTATGGCTACACCTTC. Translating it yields CASSFGRAYGYTF.

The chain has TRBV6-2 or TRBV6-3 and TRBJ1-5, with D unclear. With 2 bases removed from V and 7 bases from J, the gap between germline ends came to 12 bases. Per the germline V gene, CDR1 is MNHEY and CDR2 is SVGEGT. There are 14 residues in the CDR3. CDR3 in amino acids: CASSYVGSDQPQHF. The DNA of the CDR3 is TGTGCCAGCAGTTACGTGGGTTCTGACCAGCCCCAGCATTTT.

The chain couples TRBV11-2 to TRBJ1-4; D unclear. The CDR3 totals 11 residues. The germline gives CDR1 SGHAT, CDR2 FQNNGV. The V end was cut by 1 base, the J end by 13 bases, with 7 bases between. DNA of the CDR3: TGTGCCAGCAGCTTAGGGAAAGGACTGTTTTTT. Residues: CASSLGKGLFF.

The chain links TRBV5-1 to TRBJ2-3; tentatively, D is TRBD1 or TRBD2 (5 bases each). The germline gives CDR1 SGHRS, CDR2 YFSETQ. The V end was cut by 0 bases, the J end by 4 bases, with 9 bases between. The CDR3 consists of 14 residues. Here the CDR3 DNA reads TGCGCCAGCAGCTTGGGGGGGAGTGCAGATACGCAGTATTTT. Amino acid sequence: CASSLGGSADTQYF.

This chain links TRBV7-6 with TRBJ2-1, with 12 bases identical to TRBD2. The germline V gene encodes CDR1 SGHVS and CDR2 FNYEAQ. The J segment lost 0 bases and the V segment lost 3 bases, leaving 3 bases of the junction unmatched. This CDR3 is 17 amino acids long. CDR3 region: CASSFLLAGGSYNEQFF. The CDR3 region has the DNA TGTGCCAGCAGCTTCCTACTAGCGGGGGGCTCCTACAATGAGCAGTTCTTC.

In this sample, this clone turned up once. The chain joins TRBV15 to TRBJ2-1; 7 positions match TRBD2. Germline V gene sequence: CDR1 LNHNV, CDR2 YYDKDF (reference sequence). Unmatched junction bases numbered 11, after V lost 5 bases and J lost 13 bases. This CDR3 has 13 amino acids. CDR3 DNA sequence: TGTGCCACCAGCGGGAGGGTCCTCGGGGTACAGTTCTTC. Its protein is CATSGRVLGVQFF.